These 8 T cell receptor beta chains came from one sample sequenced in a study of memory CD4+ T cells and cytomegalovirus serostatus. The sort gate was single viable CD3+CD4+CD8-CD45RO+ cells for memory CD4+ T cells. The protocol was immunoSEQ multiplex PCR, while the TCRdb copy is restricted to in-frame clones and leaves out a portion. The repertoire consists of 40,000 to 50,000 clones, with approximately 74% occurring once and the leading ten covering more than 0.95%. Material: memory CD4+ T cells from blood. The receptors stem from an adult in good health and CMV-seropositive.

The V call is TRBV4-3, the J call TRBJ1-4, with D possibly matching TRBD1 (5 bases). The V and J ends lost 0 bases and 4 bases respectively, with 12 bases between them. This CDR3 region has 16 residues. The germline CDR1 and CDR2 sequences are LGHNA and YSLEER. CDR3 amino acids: CASSQEMRGNNEKLFF. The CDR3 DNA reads TGCGCCAGCAGCCAAGAGATGAGGGGAAATAATGAAAAACTGTTTTTT.

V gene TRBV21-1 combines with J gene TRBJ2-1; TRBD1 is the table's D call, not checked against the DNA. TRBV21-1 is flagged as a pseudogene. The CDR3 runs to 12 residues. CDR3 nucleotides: TGTGCCAGCAGCAAAGTCACACCAAAGCAGTTCTTC. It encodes CASSKVTPKQFF.

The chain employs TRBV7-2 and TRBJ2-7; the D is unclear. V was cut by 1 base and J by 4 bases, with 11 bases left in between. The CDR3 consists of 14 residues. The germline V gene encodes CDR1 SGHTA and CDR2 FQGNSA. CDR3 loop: CASSLVLRSYEQYF. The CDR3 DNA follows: TGTGCCAGCAGCTTAGTATTACGCTCTTACGAGCAGTACTTC.

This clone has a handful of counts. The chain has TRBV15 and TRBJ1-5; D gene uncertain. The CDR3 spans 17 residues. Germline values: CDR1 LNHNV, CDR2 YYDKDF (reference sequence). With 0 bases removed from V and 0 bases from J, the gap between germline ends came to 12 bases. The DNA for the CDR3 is TGTGCCACCAGCAGAGAGAGGGCCGGGAATAGCAATCAGCCCCAGCATTTT. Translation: CATSRERAGNSNQPQHF.

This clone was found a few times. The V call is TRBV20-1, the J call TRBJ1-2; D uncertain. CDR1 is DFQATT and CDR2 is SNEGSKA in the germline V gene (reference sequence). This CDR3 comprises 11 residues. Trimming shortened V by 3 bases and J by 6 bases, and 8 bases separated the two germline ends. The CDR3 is CSASGVHGYTF. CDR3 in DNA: TGCAGTGCTAGCGGCGTCCATGGCTACACCTTC.

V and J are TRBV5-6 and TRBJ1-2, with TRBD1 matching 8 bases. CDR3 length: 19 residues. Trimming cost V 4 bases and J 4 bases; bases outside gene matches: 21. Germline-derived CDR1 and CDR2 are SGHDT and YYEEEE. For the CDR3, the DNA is TGTGCCAGCAGCCCCATACAGGGGGGGCGCTTAGGCTTTGGCTATGGCTACACCTTC. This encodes CASSPIQGGRLGFGYGYTF.

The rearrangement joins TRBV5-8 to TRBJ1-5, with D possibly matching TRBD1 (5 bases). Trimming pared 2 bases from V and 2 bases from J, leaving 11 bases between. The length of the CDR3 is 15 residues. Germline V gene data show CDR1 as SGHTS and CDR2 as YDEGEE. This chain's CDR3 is CASSLDQGRNQPQHF. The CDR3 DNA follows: TGTGCCAGCAGCTTAGATCAGGGACGCAATCAGCCCCAGCATTTT.

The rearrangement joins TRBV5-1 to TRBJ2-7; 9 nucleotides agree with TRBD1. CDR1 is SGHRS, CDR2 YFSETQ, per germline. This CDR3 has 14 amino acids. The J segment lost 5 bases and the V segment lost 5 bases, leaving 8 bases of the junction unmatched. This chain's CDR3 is CASRQGQGVDEQYF. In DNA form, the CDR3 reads TGCGCCAGCAGACAGGGACAGGGAGTGGACGAGCAGTACTTC.